A single sample gave rise to the 6 T cell receptor beta chains below, sequenced in a study of beta chain features in type 1 diabetes. Sequencing targeted expressed TCRB transcripts, as all isolated RNA had been reverse transcribed. Assay used: immunoSEQ multiplex PCR; TCRdb lists only in-frame clones, some missing. The sample shows around 250,000 clones, roughly 30% of them seen only once. Sequenced input: central memory CD4+ T cells from blood. The receptors come from a man aged 30 to 45 in good health.

This clone was recorded a few times. CDR3 coding DNA: TGTGCCAGCAGCGTAGGTAGGAACACTGAAGCTTTCTTT. This sequence encodes CASSVGRNTEAFF. The chain has TRBV9 and TRBJ1-1; D gene unclear. There are 13 residues in the CDR3. Germline V lookup: CDR1 SGDLS, CDR2 YYNGEE. V was shortened by 0 bases and J by 1 base, with 4 bases between the two germline ends.

This clone was counted ten times or more. CDR3 nucleotide sequence: TGTGCCGTGACGAGGGTCGGGACTGAAGCTTTCTTT. Translating it yields CAVTRVGTEAFF. The chain joins TRBV30 to TRBJ1-1; D is undetermined. The V gene's germline CDR1 is GTSNPN and CDR2 SVGIG (reference sequence). Trimming removed 8 bases from V and 5 bases from J, with 15 bases in between. The CDR3 has 12 amino acids. The complete variable domain, with remaining parts taken from reference TRBV30 and TRBJ1-1, reads SQTIHQWPATLVQPVGSPLSLECTVEGTSNPNLYWYRQAAGRGLQLLFYSVGIGQISSEVPQNLSASRPQDRQFILSSKKLLLSDSGFYLCAVTRVGTEAFFGQGTRLTVV.

This clone showed up just once. The CDR3 coding sequence is TGTGCCAGCAGCGTTACTAGCGTCCAAACGGGATACAATGAGCAGTTCTTC. As protein: CASSVTSVQTGYNEQFF. The chain is built from TRBV9 and TRBJ2-1; 7 bases agree with TRBD2. CDR1 is SGDLS and CDR2 is YYNGEE in the germline V gene. CDR3 length: 17 amino acids. After removal of 2 bases from V and 4 bases from J, the junction contained 12 bases not matched to a gene.

This chain uses TRBV5-6 with TRBJ2-5; perhaps TRBD2 as D (6 bases). Germline V gene sequence: CDR1 SGHDT, CDR2 YYEEEE. This CDR3 contains 17 residues. V was pared by 4 bases and J by 3 bases, with 22 bases between. CDR3 DNA: TGTGCCAGCAGCCACACAAGGGAGAGTTGGGAGGAAGAGACCCAGTACTTC. Protein: CASSHTRESWEEETQYF.

There are a few counts of this clone. The gene calls are TRBV29-1 and TRBJ2-2, with 7 positions matching TRBD1. Losses at the gene ends were 6 bases for V and 6 bases for J; bases not matched to a gene: 4. The V gene's germline CDR1 is SQVTM and CDR2 ANQGSEA. The CDR3 has 12 amino acids. CDR3 sequence: CSVVTGAGELFF. The CDR3 DNA reads TGCAGCGTCGTCACAGGGGCCGGGGAGCTGTTTTTT.

The chain employs TRBV2 and TRBJ1-2, with TRBD1 as a possible D gene (5 bases). The CDR3 is made up of 12 amino acids. V lost 4 bases and J lost 7, with 10 bases in between. From germline, CDR1 is SNHLY and CDR2 FYNNEI. The DNA of the CDR3 is TGTGCCAGCAGTGTCAGGGAAAGTGGCTACACCTTC. This encodes CASSVRESGYTF.